These T cell receptor beta chains were read from a single sample in a study of shared clonotypes between healthy human individuals. Generated by immunoSEQ multiplex PCR, the TCRdb table keeps only in-frame clones and is missing some. This sample has roughly 2.2 million clones, with about 90% found just once. Sequencing was done on a sample of naive CD4+ T cells from PBMCs. Receptors originate from a young man in good health. Some clones in this sample may be carry-over from other donors' samples. Each CDR3 is given with its conserved first and last residue. A D gene is named only where the DNA matches it firmly. Only some rows state a clone size, as once, few, many or a class for expanded clones.

TRBD1,TRBJ1-4,TRBV25-1,once,CASRLDRGSSNEKLFF,TGTGCCAGCAGATTAGACAGGGGGAGCTCTAATGAAAAACTGTTTTTT
-,TRBJ2-4,TRBV18,-,CASSPPAAANIQYF,TGTGCCAGCTCACCCCCGGCGGCGGCAAACATTCAGTACTTC
TRBD1,TRBJ1-1,TRBV5-4,-,CASSFELERGPPNTEAFF,TGTGCCAGCAGCTTTGAGTTAGAAAGGGGGCCACCGAACACTGAAGCTTTCTTT
TRBD2,TRBJ2-1,TRBV5-1,-,CASSPGLAGGNEQFF,TGCGCCAGCAGCCCGGGACTAGCGGGTGGAAATGAGCAGTTCTTC
-,TRBJ2-1,TRBV23-1,-,CASSQSERAPYNEQFF,TGCGCCAGCAGTCAATCCGAGAGGGCCCCTTACAATGAGCAGTTCTTC
-,TRBJ1-1,TRBV6-1,-,CASRQISNSNTEAFF,TGTGCCAGCAGGCAAATCTCTAACTCGAACACTGAAGCTTTCTTT
TRBD1,TRBJ2-5,TRBV11-3,-,CASSLGTGDQETQYF,TGTGCCAGCAGCCTAGGGACAGGGGACCAAGAGACCCAGTACTTC
TRBD2,TRBJ2-3,TRBV5-1,-,CASSTPGRGTTDTQYF,TGCGCCAGCAGCACGCCTGGGAGGGGTACCACAGATACGCAGTATTTT
TRBD1,TRBJ1-4,TRBV30,few,CAWSSGQGTEKLFF,TGTGCCTGGAGTTCGGGACAGGGAACTGAAAAACTGTTTTTT
-,TRBJ2-1,TRBV5-4,-,CASSLPGPGRNEQFF,TGTGCCAGCAGCCTGCCAGGGCCTGGGCGGAATGAGCAGTTCTTC
-,TRBJ2-5,TRBV28,-,CASSFQGRETQYF,TGTGCCAGCAGTTTCCAGGGACGAGAGACCCAGTACTTC